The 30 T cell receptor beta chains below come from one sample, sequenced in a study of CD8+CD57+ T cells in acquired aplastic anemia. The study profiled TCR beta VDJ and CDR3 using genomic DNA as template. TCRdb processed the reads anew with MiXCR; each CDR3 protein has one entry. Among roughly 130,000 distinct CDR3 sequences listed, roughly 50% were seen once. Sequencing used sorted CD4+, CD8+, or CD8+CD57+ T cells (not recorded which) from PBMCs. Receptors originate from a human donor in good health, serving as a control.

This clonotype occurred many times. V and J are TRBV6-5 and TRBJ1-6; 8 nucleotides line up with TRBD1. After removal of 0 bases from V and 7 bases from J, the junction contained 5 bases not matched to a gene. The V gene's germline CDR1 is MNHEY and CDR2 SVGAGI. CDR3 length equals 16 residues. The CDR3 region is CASSYSGRGLNSPLHF. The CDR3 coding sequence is TGTGCCAGCAGTTACTCGGGCAGGGGGCTCAATTCACCCCTCCACTTT.

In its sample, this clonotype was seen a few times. This CDR3 is CASSSRQAQIYGYTF. The CDR3 DNA follows: TGTGCCAGCAGCTCACGACAGGCCCAAATTTATGGCTACACCTTC. This sequence joins TRBV5-6 and TRBJ1-2; maybe TRBD1 (6 bases). The V gene's germline CDR1 is SGHDT and CDR2 YYEEEE. Trimming removed 3 bases from V and 5 bases from J, with 17 bases in between. The CDR3 is 15 residues long.

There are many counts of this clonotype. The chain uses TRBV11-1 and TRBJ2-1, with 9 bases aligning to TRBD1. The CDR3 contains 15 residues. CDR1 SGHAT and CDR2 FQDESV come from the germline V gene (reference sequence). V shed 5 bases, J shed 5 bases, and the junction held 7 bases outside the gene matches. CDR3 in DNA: TGTGCCAGCAGCCCAGGACAGGGGATGAACAATGAGCAGTTCTTC. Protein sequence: CASSPGQGMNNEQFF.

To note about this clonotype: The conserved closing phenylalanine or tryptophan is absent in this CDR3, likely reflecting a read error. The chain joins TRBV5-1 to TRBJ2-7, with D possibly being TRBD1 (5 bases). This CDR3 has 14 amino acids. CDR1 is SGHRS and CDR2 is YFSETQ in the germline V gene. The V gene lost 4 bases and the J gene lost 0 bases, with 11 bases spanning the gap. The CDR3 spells CASSRTGDSYEQYL. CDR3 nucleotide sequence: TGCGCCAGCAGCCGAACAGGCGACTCCTACGAGCAGTACCTC.

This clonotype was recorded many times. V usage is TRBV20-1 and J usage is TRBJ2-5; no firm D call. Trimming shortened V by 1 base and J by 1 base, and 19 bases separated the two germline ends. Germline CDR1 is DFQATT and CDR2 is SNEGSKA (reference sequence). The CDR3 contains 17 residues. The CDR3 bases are TGCAGTGCTAGAGTCACCCTTCCTGGCGGCAGCCAAGAGACCCAGTACTTC. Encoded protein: CSARVTLPGGSQETQYF.

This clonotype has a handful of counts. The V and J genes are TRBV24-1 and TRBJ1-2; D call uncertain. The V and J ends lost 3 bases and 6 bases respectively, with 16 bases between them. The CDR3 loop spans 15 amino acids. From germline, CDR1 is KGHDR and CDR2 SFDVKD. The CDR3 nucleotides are TGTGCCACCAGTGATACCTGGACGAGGAGCCATGGCTACACCTTC. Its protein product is CATSDTWTRSHGYTF.

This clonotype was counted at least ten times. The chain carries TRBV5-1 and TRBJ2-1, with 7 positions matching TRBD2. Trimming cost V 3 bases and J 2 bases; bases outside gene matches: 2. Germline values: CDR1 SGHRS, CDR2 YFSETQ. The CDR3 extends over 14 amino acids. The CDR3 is CASSSLAAYNEQFF. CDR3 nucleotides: TGCGCCAGCAGCTCGCTAGCGGCCTACAATGAGCAGTTCTTC.

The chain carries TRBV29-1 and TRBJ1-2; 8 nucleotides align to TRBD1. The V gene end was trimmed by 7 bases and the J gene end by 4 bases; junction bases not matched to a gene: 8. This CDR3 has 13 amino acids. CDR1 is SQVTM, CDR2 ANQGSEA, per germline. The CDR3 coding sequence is TGCAGCGCCGTAGGACAGGGAGCCTATGGCTACACCTTC. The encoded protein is CSAVGQGAYGYTF.

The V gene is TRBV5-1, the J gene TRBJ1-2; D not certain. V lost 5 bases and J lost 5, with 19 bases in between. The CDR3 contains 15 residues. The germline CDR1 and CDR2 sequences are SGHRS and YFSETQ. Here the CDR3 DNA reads TGCGCCAGCAGGGCGGATACGGCCAGTTTGTATGGCTACACCTTC. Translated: CASRADTASLYGYTF.

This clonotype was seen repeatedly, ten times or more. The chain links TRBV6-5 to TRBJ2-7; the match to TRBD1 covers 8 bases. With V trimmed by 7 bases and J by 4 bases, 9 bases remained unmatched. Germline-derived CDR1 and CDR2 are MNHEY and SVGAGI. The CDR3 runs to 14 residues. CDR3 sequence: CASIWRTGPYEQYF. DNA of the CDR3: TGTGCCAGCATTTGGAGGACAGGGCCGTACGAGCAGTACTTC.

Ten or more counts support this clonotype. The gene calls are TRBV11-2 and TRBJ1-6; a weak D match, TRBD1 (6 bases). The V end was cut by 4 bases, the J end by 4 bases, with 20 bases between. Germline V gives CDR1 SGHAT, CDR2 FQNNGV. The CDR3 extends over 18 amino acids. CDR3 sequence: CASSSSQGQQGYNSPLHF. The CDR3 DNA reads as TGTGCCAGCAGCTCTTCACAGGGTCAGCAGGGATATAATTCACCCCTCCACTTT.

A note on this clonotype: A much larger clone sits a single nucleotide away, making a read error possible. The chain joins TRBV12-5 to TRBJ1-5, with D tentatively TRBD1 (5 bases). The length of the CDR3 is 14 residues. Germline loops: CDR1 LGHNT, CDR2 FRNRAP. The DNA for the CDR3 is TGTGTTAGTGCCCCCACCTGGGGGGATCAGCCCCAGCATTTT. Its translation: CVSAPTWGDQPQHF.

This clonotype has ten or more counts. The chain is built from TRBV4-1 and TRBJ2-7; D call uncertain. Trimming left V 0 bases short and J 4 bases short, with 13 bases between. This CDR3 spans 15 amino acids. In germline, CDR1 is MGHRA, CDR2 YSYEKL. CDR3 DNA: TGCGCCAGCAGCCAAGATAGAACAGTTACTTACGAGCAGTACTTC. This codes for CASSQDRTVTYEQYF.

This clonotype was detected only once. Here the CDR3 reads CAISRSGGTSGDTQYF. CDR3 nucleotide sequence: TGTGCCATCAGTAGAAGCGGGGGGACCTCCGGGGATACGCAGTATTTT. The rearrangement joins TRBV10-3 to TRBJ2-3; 9 nucleotides line up with TRBD2. Trimming removed 5 bases from V and 6 bases from J; junction bases left unmatched: 12. The CDR3 sequence is 16 residues long. CDR1 and CDR2 (germline): ENHRY, SYGVKD.

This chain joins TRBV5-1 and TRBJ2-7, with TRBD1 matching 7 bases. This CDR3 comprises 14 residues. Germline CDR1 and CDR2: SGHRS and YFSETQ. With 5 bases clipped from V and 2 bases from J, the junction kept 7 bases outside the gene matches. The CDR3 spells CASRQGTPPYEQYF. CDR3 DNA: TGCGCCAGCAGACAGGGGACACCCCCCTACGAGCAGTACTTC.

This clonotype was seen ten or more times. CDR3 region: CASSFPGSADTQYF. In nucleotides, the CDR3 is TGTGCCAGCAGTTTTCCAGGTTCTGCAGATACGCAGTATTTT. The chain combines TRBV12-3 or TRBV12-4 with TRBJ2-3, with no clear D. V was pared by 3 bases and J by 4 bases, with 11 bases between. The length of the CDR3 is 14 residues.

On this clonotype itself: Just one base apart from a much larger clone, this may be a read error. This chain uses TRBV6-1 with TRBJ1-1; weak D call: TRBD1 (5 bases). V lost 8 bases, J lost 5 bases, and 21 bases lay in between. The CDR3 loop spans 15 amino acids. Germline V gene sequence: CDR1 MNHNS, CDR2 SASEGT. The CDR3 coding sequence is TGTGCCAGCCTCGCTAGGCCAGGGTTGAGAACTGAAGCTTTCTTT. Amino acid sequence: CASLARPGLRTEAFF.

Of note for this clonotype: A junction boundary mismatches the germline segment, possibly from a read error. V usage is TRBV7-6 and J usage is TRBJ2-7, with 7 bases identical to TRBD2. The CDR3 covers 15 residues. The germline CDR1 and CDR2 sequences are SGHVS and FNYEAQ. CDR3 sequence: CASSLDGGGNYERYF. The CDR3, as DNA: TGTGCCAGCAGCTTAGATGGGGGGGGTAACTACGAGCGGTACTTC.

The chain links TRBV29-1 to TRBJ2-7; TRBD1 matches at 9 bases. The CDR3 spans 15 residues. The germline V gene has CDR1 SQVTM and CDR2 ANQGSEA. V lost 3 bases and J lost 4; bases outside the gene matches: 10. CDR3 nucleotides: TGCAGCGTTGAGTTAACAGGGGGCGGAGGTTACGAGCAGTACTTC. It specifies CSVELTGGGGYEQYF.

The CDR3 DNA is TGTGCCATCAGTGGTGGGCGGGGGAGCACAGATACGCAGTATTTT. Its protein product is CAISGGRGSTDTQYF. The V and J genes are TRBV10-3 and TRBJ2-3; TRBD2 aligns across 7 bases. Per the germline V gene, CDR1 is ENHRY and CDR2 is SYGVKD. The CDR3 covers 15 residues. V shed 4 bases, J shed 0 bases, and the junction held 4 bases outside the gene matches.

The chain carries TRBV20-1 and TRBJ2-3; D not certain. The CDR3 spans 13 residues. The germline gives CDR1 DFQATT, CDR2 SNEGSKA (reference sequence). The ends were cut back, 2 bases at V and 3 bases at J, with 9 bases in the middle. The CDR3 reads CSARYVGTDTQYF. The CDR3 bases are TGCAGTGCTAGATACGTGGGGACAGATACGCAGTATTTT.

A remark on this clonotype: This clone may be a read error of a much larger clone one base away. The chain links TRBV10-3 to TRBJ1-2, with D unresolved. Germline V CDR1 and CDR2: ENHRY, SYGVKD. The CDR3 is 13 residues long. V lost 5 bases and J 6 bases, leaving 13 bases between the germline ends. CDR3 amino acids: CAISYQFLNGYTF. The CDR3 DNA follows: TGTGCCATCAGTTACCAGTTCCTAAATGGCTACACCTTC.

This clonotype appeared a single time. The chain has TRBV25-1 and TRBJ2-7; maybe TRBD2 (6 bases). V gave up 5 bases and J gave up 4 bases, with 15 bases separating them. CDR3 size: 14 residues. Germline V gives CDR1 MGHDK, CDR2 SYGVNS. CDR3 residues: CASSFRRVQYEQYF. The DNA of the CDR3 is TGTGCCAGCAGTTTCAGGAGGGTCCAGTACGAGCAGTACTTC.

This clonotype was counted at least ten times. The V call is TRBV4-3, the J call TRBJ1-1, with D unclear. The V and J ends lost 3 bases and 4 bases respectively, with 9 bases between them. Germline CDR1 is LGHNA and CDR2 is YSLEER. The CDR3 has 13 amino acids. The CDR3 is CASSQTTSTEAFF. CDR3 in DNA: TGCGCCAGCAGCCAGACGACAAGCACTGAAGCTTTCTTT.

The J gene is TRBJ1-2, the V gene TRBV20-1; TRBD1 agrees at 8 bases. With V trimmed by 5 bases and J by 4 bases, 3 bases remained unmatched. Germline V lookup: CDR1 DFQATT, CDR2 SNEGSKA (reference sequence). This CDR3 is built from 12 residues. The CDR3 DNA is TGCAGTGCTGGACAGGGACCCTATGGCTACACCTTC. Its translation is CSAGQGPYGYTF.

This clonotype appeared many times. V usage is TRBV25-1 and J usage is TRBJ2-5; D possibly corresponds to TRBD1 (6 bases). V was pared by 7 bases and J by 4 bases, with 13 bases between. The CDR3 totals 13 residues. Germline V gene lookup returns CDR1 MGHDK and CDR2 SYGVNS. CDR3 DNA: TGTGCCAGCACTACAGGGAAAGGAGAGACCCAGTACTTC. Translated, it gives CASTTGKGETQYF.

The CDR3 loop is CASSVGSGWAGFDSGNTIYF. The CDR3 DNA sequence: TGTGCCAGCAGCGTAGGTTCCGGGTGGGCAGGGTTCGACTCTGGAAACACCATATATTTT. V gene TRBV9 combines with J gene TRBJ1-3, with D perhaps matching TRBD1 (5 bases). Germline V gene sequence: CDR1 SGDLS, CDR2 YYNGEE. The CDR3 runs 20 residues. Trimming cost V 0 bases and J 0 bases, with 22 bases left between them.

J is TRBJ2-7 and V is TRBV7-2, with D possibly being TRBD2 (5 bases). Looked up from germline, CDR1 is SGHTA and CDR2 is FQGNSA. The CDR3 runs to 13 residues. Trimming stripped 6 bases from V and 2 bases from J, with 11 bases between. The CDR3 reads CASRRTGTYEQYF. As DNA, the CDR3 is TGTGCCAGCAGACGGACGGGGACCTACGAGCAGTACTTC. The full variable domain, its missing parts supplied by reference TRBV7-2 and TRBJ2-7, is GAGVSQSPSNKVTEKGKDVELRCDPISGHTALYWYRQSLGQGLEFLIYFQGNSAPDKSGLPSDRFSAERTGGSVSTLTIQRTQQEDSAVYLCASRRTGTYEQYFGPGTRLTVT.

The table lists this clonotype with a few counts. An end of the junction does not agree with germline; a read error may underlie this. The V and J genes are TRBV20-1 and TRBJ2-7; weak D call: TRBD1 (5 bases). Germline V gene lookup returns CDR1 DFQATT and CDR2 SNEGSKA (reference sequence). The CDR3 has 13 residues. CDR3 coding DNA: TGCAGCGCTGGCAAAAGGGGCTCCTACAAGCAGTACTTC. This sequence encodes CSAGKRGSYKQYF.

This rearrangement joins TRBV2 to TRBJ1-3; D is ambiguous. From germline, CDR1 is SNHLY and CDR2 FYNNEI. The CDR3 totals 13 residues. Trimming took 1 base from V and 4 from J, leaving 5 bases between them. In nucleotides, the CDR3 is TGTGCCAGCAGTGAAGTGACAGGAAACACCATATATTTT. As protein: CASSEVTGNTIYF.